A selection of T cell receptor beta chains follows, all from one sample in a study of blood T cell repertoires in COVID-19. The data were produced by immunoSEQ multiplex PCR, yet TCRdb's version contains in-frame clones alone and is incomplete. Found here are some 200,000 clones, approximately 79% of them singletons; the top ten hold 13% to 15%. Input material: peripheral blood. The receptors come from a man younger than 40 with active or convalescent COVID-19. The CDR3 runs from the conserved cysteine through the conserved F or W. D genes are given only for firm matches. Size tells how often a clone was seen (once, few, many) or the class of an expanded clone, and some rows leave it out.

clone size | D gene | J gene | V gene | CDR3 protein | CDR3 DNA
- | - | TRBJ2-5 | TRBV6-5 | CASSSGQRKTQYF | TGTGCCAGCAGCTCCGGACAGAGGAAGACCCAGTACTTC
- | TRBD2 | TRBJ2-7 | TRBV11-2 | CAGKSGGRYEQYF | TGTGCCGGCAAATCGGGAGGCCGTTACGAGCAGTACTTC
once | - | TRBJ2-2 | TRBV10-3 | CAISPGPGENTGELFF | TGTGCCATCAGCCCCGGACCGGGGGAGAACACCGGGGAGCTGTTTTTT
- | TRBD1 | TRBJ1-2 | TRBV7-9 | CASRFSDRGRNYGYTF | TGTGCCAGCAGATTTTCCGACAGGGGAAGGAACTATGGCTACACCTTC
- | - | TRBJ1-2 | TRBV5-1 | CASSLYRDGYTF | TGCGCCAGCAGCCTATACAGGGATGGCTACACCTTC
- | TRBD2 | TRBJ2-2 | TRBV27 | CASSGSSGPNTGELFF | TGTGCCAGCAGTGGCAGTAGCGGGCCGAACACCGGGGAGCTGTTTTTT
- | TRBD1 | TRBJ2-3 | TRBV9 | CASSGRRGQTDTQYF | TGTGCCAGCAGCGGCCGCAGGGGGCAAACAGATACGCAGTATTTT
- | TRBD2 | TRBJ2-3 | TRBV24-1 | CATSLGGLGVTDTQYF | TGTGCCACCAGTTTAGGGGGACTAGGTGTGACAGATACGCAGTATTTT
once | - | TRBJ2-4 | TRBV10-1 | CASSENIAKNIQYF | TGCGCCAGCAGTGAAAACATAGCCAAAAACATTCAGTACTTC
- | TRBD1 | TRBJ1-1 | TRBV5-1 | CASSLHDRGQGAMNTEAFF | TGCGCCAGCAGCTTGCACGACAGGGGGCAAGGGGCCATGAACACTGAAGCTTTCTTT
- | - | TRBJ2-7 | TRBV10-3 | CAISNIDGAYEQYF | TGTGCCATCAGTAACATCGATGGGGCGTACGAGCAGTACTTC
few | TRBD1 | TRBJ2-5 | TRBV7-9 | CASSLITGDQETQYF | TGTGCCAGCAGCTTAATTACAGGGGACCAAGAGACCCAGTACTTC
- | TRBD2 | TRBJ2-5 | TRBV4-3 | CASSLRPGLAEETQYF | TGCGCCAGCAGCTTGAGACCCGGACTAGCAGAAGAGACCCAGTACTTC
- | - | TRBJ1-4 | TRBV7-9 | CASSLSREPADEKLFF | TGTGCCAGCAGCTTATCGCGGGAGCCGGCCGATGAAAAACTGTTTTTT
- | TRBD1 | TRBJ1-4 | TRBV27 | CASSLQGQGRGEKLFF | TGTGCCAGCAGTTTACAGGGACAGGGGCGGGGAGAAAAACTGTTTTTT
- | TRBD1 | TRBJ1-1 | TRBV30 | CAWMPGGYTEAFF | TGTGCCTGGATGCCAGGGGGGTACACTGAAGCTTTCTTT
- | - | TRBJ2-7 | TRBV6-2/TRBV6-3 | CASSYGDWGTYEQYF | TGTGCCAGCAGTTATGGGGACTGGGGGACCTACGAGCAGTACTTC
- | - | TRBJ1-3 | TRBV30 | CAWSGPGYSGNTIYF | TGTGCCTGGAGTGGACCAGGTTACTCTGGAAACACCATATATTTT
- | - | TRBJ1-2 | TRBV14 | CASSPWGGGGYTF | TGTGCCAGCAGCCCATGGGGAGGAGGCGGCTACACCTTC
- | TRBD1 | TRBJ1-3 | TRBV18 | CASSPSGGTGAGNTIYF | TGTGCCAGCTCACCCTCAGGCGGGACAGGGGCTGGAAACACCATATATTTT
- | TRBD2 | TRBJ2-2 | TRBV4-3 | CASSQGLAGSGELFF | TGCGCCAGCAGCCAAGGACTAGCGGGATCCGGGGAGCTGTTTTTT
- | TRBD2 | TRBJ2-7 | TRBV15 | CATSPRLADDEQYF | TGTGCCACTAGCCCCCGACTAGCAGACGACGAGCAGTACTTC
- | TRBD2 | TRBJ2-7 | TRBV30 | CAWVGQGGPREGHEQYF | TGTGCCTGGGTGGGGCAGGGAGGGCCGCGGGAAGGCCACGAGCAGTACTTC
- | - | TRBJ2-2 | TRBV4-1 | CASSLGRGGAPNTGELFF | TGCGCCAGCAGCCTGGGGAGAGGGGGGGCGCCAAACACCGGGGAGCTGTTTTTT
- | - | TRBJ1-1 | TRBV7-9 | CASSLAAQNTEAFF | TGTGCCAGCAGCTTAGCGGCACAGAACACTGAAGCTTTCTTT
- | - | TRBJ1-4 | TRBV2 | CASGQGGYGNEKLFF | TGTGCCAGCGGGCAGGGTGGTTACGGTAATGAAAAACTGTTTTTT
- | TRBD1 | TRBJ1-5 | TRBV19 | CASSRDREGNQPQHF | TGTGCCAGTAGCCGGGACAGGGAAGGCAATCAGCCCCAGCATTTT
- | - | TRBJ1-1 | TRBV5-1 | CASSQQTMNTEAFF | TGCGCCAGCAGCCAACAGACCATGAACACTGAAGCTTTCTTT
- | - | TRBJ1-2 | TRBV27 | CASRRGSWGYTF | TGTGCCAGCAGAAGGGGGTCCTGGGGCTACACCTTC
- | TRBD1 | TRBJ1-2 | TRBV28 | CASSLPLQGVYGYTF | TGTGCCAGCAGTTTACCTTTACAGGGGGTCTATGGCTACACCTTC
- | - | TRBJ2-4 | TRBV27 | CASSLSRRDTRVAKNIQYF | TGTGCCAGCAGTTTATCTCGTCGGGACACCCGGGTAGCCAAAAACATTCAGTACTTC
- | - | TRBJ1-6 | TRBV9 | CASSSQTGTNSPLHF | TGTGCCAGCAGCTCTCAGACAGGAACCAATTCACCCCTCCACTTT
- | TRBD1 | TRBJ2-7 | TRBV12-3/TRBV12-4 | CASTPSTGEQYF | TGTGCCAGCACCCCGTCGACAGGGGAGCAGTACTTC
- | - | TRBJ1-1 | TRBV15 | CATSSATIRNTEAFF | TGTGCCACCAGCTCCGCCACGATCAGGAACACTGAAGCTTTCTTT
- | - | TRBJ1-1 | TRBV27 | CASIWVGGLGNTEAFF | TGTGCCAGCATTTGGGTGGGGGGGCTGGGGAACACTGAAGCTTTCTTT
- | TRBD1 | TRBJ1-5 | TRBV7-8 | CASSLRQGGNQPQHF | TGTGCCAGCAGCTTACGACAGGGAGGCAATCAGCCCCAGCATTTT
- | - | TRBJ1-3 | TRBV3-1/TRBV3-2 | CASSQRRRPSGNTIYF | TGTGCCAGCAGCCAAAGGAGACGGCCCTCTGGAAACACCATATATTTT
- | TRBD2 | TRBJ2-7 | TRBV5-1 | CASSLGTSGLSYEQYF | TGCGCCAGCAGCCTGGGGACTAGCGGGCTTTCCTACGAGCAGTACTTC
- | TRBD2 | TRBJ2-1 | TRBV10-3 | CAISGLAGDGNEQFF | TGTGCCATCAGTGGACTAGCGGGAGACGGCAATGAGCAGTTCTTC
few | - | TRBJ1-5 | TRBV14 | CASSQGTGSNQPQHF | TGTGCCAGCAGCCAAGGAACAGGTAGCAATCAGCCCCAGCATTTT
- | - | TRBJ2-2 | TRBV25-1 | CASTHRVTGELFF | TGTGCCAGCACCCACAGGGTTACCGGGGAGCTGTTTTTT
few | TRBD1 | TRBJ1-1 | TRBV12-3/TRBV12-4 | CASSNRGEAFF | TGTGCCAGCAGTAACAGGGGTGAAGCTTTCTTT
once | - | TRBJ2-1 | TRBV18 | CASSSPGHGYNEQFF | TGTGCCAGCTCCTCGCCGGGACACGGATACAATGAGCAGTTCTTC
- | - | TRBJ2-7 | TRBV4-3 | CASGDLPGVSSYEQYF | TGCGCCAGCGGAGACCTTCCGGGGGTGAGCTCCTACGAGCAGTACTTC
- | - | TRBJ1-5 | TRBV19 | CASSSAGIGQPQHF | TGTGCCAGTAGTTCTGCGGGGATAGGTCAGCCCCAGCATTTT
- | TRBD2 | TRBJ2-1 | TRBV28 | CASGSGGGPYNEQFF | TGTGCCAGCGGCTCCGGGGGGGGGCCCTACAATGAGCAGTTCTTC
- | - | TRBJ2-3 | TRBV6-1 | CASSDRGTSTDTQYF | TGTGCCAGCAGTGACAGGGGCACTAGCACAGATACGCAGTATTTT
few | - | TRBJ1-1 | TRBV7-6 | CASSEEGTPNTEAFF | TGTGCCAGCAGCGAAGAAGGGACACCGAACACTGAAGCTTTCTTT
- | TRBD1 | TRBJ1-1 | TRBV29-1 | CSVGRSQGARDDTEAFF | TGCAGCGTTGGTCGGTCGCAGGGGGCGAGGGATGACACTGAAGCTTTCTTT
once | TRBD1 | TRBJ1-1 | TRBV7-9 | CASSWGQGSTEAFF | TGTGCCAGCAGCTGGGGACAGGGGTCCACTGAAGCTTTCTTT
- | - | TRBJ2-5 | TRBV19 | CASSMRIRPSPETQYF | TGTGCCAGTAGTATGAGGATCAGACCCTCTCCGGAGACCCAGTACTTC
- | TRBD1 | TRBJ2-2 | TRBV5-1 | CASSLGPGQGKDTGELFF | TGCGCCAGCAGCTTGGGCCCGGGACAGGGGAAGGACACCGGGGAGCTGTTTTTT
- | - | TRBJ2-2 | TRBV28 | CATVTGLLNTGELFF | TGTGCCACCGTTACGGGACTCCTGAACACCGGGGAGCTGTTTTTT
- | TRBD1 | TRBJ2-3 | TRBV10-3 | CAIRSTGGKDTQYF | TGTGCCATCAGGAGTACAGGGGGCAAAGATACGCAGTATTTT
- | - | TRBJ2-3 | TRBV21-1 | CANLPLVGDRGTDTQYF | TGTGCCAACCTCCCCCTAGTAGGGGACAGAGGCACAGATACGCAGTATTTT
- | TRBD1 | TRBJ2-7 | TRBV4-3 | CASSQDIGTATYEQYF | TGCGCCAGCAGCCAAGATATAGGGACAGCGACCTACGAGCAGTACTTC
- | - | TRBJ1-1 | TRBV28 | CASSPQGTFTGNTEAFF | TGTGCCAGCAGTCCCCAGGGGACATTTACAGGGAACACTGAAGCTTTCTTT
once | - | TRBJ2-3 | TRBV28 | CASSLTGPSTDTQYF | TGTGCCAGCAGTTTAACAGGGCCCAGCACAGATACGCAGTATTTT
- | - | TRBJ1-2 | TRBV5-4 | CASSRSVTGSRWDGYTF | TGTGCCAGCAGCCGATCCGTCACAGGGAGTCGGTGGGATGGCTACACCTTC
- | TRBD2 | TRBJ2-7 | TRBV6-2/TRBV6-3 | CASSWGLAVTYEQYF | TGTGCCAGCAGTTGGGGACTAGCGGTTACCTACGAGCAGTACTTC